This T cell receptor beta chain was found in a study of PD-1 blockade in classical Hodgkin lymphoma. Whole-study results and caveats: Relative to healthy donors, newly diagnosed patients reportedly had lower baseline TCR diversity, which was reported as lower still in relapsed/refractory patients. The baseline diversity of complete responders showed similarity to that of newly diagnosed patients.

The CDR3 length is 19 residues. Libraries were prepared by immunoSEQ multiplex PCR; TCRdb keeps only in-frame clonotypes and omits some of them. In the table there are about 30,000 clones, roughly four fifths of which are singletons. The sample's time point: cycle 4 day 1 (C4D1), after six to seven weeks of nivolumab. There was relapse after autologous stem cell transplantation in every patient, and there was variation in brentuximab vedotin exposure. Complete response, partial response or progressive disease made up the best responses. In regard to this clone: Its antigen remains unidentified.

The sequence derives from a human donor with classical Hodgkin lymphoma. The specimen comprised peripheral blood mononuclear cells (PBMCs), sampled before the fourth cycle of nivolumab. The chain has TRBV21-1 and TRBJ1-5; TRBD1, the D gene given by the table, was not confirmed from the DNA. TRBV21-1 is classified as a pseudogene. CDR3 sequence (DNA): TGTGCCAGCGGTACCCGCCGGGACAGGGGCGCTTATAGCAATCAGCCCCAGCATTTT. Its protein product is CASGTRRDRGAYSNQPQHF.